A selection of T cell receptor beta chains follows, all from one sample in a study of CD8 T cells in ankylosing spondylitis. TCRdb fed the 5' RACE reads into MiXCR, producing one record per CDR3 protein. The table has approximately 400,000 distinct CDR3 sequences, 20% to 30% seen once. Sequences were obtained from blood, either unsorted or a sorted T cell fraction (not recorded which). The receptors here all came from a male donor with ankylosing spondylitis. Both conserved end residues are part of each CDR3. Fields, in order: J gene, V gene, clone size, D gene, CDR3 protein, CDR3 DNA. D genes are given only for firm matches. Only part of the rows carry a size: once, few, many, or a class if the clone is expanded.

j_gene: TRBJ1-4; v_gene: TRBV5-1; abundance: few; d_gene: NA; CDR3aa: CASRPGTQGEKLFF; CDR3nt: TGCGCCAGCAGACCCGGGACTCAAGGCGAAAAACTGTTTTTT
j_gene: TRBJ1-2; v_gene: TRBV4-1; abundance: NA; d_gene: NA; CDR3aa: CASSPRAPGTYYGYTF; CDR3nt: TGCGCCAGCAGCCCCAGAGCCCCCGGGACGTACTATGGCTACACCTTC
j_gene: TRBJ1-5; v_gene: TRBV15; abundance: NA; d_gene: NA; CDR3aa: CATSRDPGVQPQHF; CDR3nt: TGTGCCACCAGCAGAGATCCCGGGGTTCAGCCCCAGCATTTT
j_gene: TRBJ2-2; v_gene: TRBV27; abundance: few; d_gene: TRBD1; CDR3aa: CASSPIDRVTGELFF; CDR3nt: TGTGCCAGCAGTCCCATCGACAGGGTTACCGGGGAGCTGTTTTTT
j_gene: TRBJ2-1; v_gene: TRBV7-9; abundance: few; d_gene: NA; CDR3aa: CASSVDYNEQFF; CDR3nt: TGTGCCAGCAGCGTAGACTACAATGAGCAGTTCTTC
j_gene: TRBJ2-5; v_gene: TRBV5-1; abundance: NA; d_gene: TRBD1; CDR3aa: CASSLEGTGAETQYF; CDR3nt: TGCGCCAGCAGCTTGGAGGGGACAGGGGCGGAGACCCAGTACTTC
j_gene: TRBJ1-5; v_gene: TRBV6-2/TRBV6-3; abundance: NA; d_gene: NA; CDR3aa: CASSYEGVGNQPQHF; CDR3nt: TGTGCCAGCAGTTACGAAGGGGTCGGCAATCAGCCCCAGCATTTT
j_gene: TRBJ2-1; v_gene: TRBV29-1; abundance: NA; d_gene: NA; CDR3aa: CSVEAAVDEQFF; CDR3nt: TGCAGCGTTGAGGCCGCGGTTGATGAGCAGTTCTTC
j_gene: TRBJ2-1; v_gene: TRBV5-5; abundance: NA; d_gene: NA; CDR3aa: CASSLDSTYNEQFF; CDR3nt: TGTGCCAGCAGCTTGGACAGCACCTACAATGAGCAGTTCTTC
j_gene: TRBJ2-7; v_gene: TRBV6-2/TRBV6-3; abundance: NA; d_gene: NA; CDR3aa: CASSPLRVVSYEQYF; CDR3nt: TGTGCCAGCAGTCCTTTGAGGGTCGTTTCCTACGAGCAGTACTTC
j_gene: TRBJ1-2; v_gene: TRBV12-3/TRBV12-4; abundance: few; d_gene: TRBD1; CDR3aa: CASSSGTGYNYGYTF; CDR3nt: TGTGCCAGCAGTTCCGGGACAGGGTATAACTATGGCTACACCTTC
j_gene: TRBJ2-3; v_gene: TRBV12-3/TRBV12-4; abundance: NA; d_gene: TRBD2; CDR3aa: CASSLTSATDTQYF; CDR3nt: TGTGCCAGCAGTCTGACTAGCGCAACAGATACGCAGTATTTT
j_gene: TRBJ1-1; v_gene: TRBV5-1; abundance: NA; d_gene: NA; CDR3aa: CASSLEPTGGNTEAFF; CDR3nt: TGCGCCAGCAGCTTGGAACCGACAGGTGGGAACACTGAAGCTTTCTTT
j_gene: TRBJ2-3; v_gene: TRBV5-1; abundance: NA; d_gene: NA; CDR3aa: CASSLKWDRGDTQYF; CDR3nt: TGCGCCAGCAGCCTCAAGTGGGACCGGGGAGATACGCAGTATTTT
j_gene: TRBJ2-2; v_gene: TRBV12-3/TRBV12-4; abundance: NA; d_gene: TRBD2; CDR3aa: CASSSSGRKGVGELFF; CDR3nt: TGTGCCAGCAGTTCTAGCGGGAGGAAAGGGGTAGGGGAGCTGTTTTTT
j_gene: TRBJ1-2; v_gene: TRBV10-3; abundance: NA; d_gene: TRBD1; CDR3aa: CAISDSDRAYLAF; CDR3nt: TGTGCCATCAGTGATTCGGACAGGGCTTACCTCGCCTTC
j_gene: TRBJ1-5; v_gene: TRBV6-1; abundance: NA; d_gene: NA; CDR3aa: CASRRQAGNQPQHF; CDR3nt: TGTGCCAGCAGGAGGCAGGCAGGCAATCAGCCCCAGCATTTT
j_gene: TRBJ1-5; v_gene: TRBV12-3/TRBV12-4; abundance: many; d_gene: NA; CDR3aa: CASSPGDNQPQHF; CDR3nt: TGTGCCAGCAGTCCAGGGGACAATCAGCCCCAGCATTTT
j_gene: TRBJ2-1; v_gene: TRBV15; abundance: few; d_gene: TRBD2; CDR3aa: CATSRALAGGNEQFF; CDR3nt: TGTGCCACCAGCAGAGCCCTAGCGGGAGGTAATGAGCAGTTCTTC
j_gene: TRBJ2-3; v_gene: TRBV5-1; abundance: many; d_gene: NA; CDR3aa: CASSPGRGETDTQYF; CDR3nt: TGCGCCAGCAGCCCCGGAAGGGGGGAGACAGATACGCAGTATTTT
j_gene: TRBJ1-1; v_gene: TRBV12-3/TRBV12-4; abundance: NA; d_gene: TRBD1; CDR3aa: CASTQGQGPLSTEAFF; CDR3nt: TGTGCCAGCACCCAGGGACAGGGACCTCTAAGCACTGAAGCTTTCTTT
j_gene: TRBJ2-5; v_gene: TRBV9; abundance: NA; d_gene: TRBD2; CDR3aa: CASSGLAGVGETQYF; CDR3nt: TGTGCCAGCAGCGGGCTAGCGGGAGTTGGGGAGACCCAGTACTTC
j_gene: TRBJ2-1; v_gene: TRBV24-1; abundance: NA; d_gene: TRBD2; CDR3aa: CATSDPTSGRAVSSYNEQFF; CDR3nt: TGTGCCACCAGTGATCCTACTAGCGGGAGGGCCGTGAGCTCCTACAATGAGCAGTTCTTC
j_gene: TRBJ2-6; v_gene: TRBV7-2; abundance: few; d_gene: TRBD2; CDR3aa: CASSLSGVRSGANVLTF; CDR3nt: TGTGCCAGCAGTTTGAGCGGGGTCCGCTCTGGGGCCAACGTCCTGACTTTC
j_gene: TRBJ2-4; v_gene: TRBV7-8; abundance: few; d_gene: NA; CDR3aa: CASSQEPGAKNIQYF; CDR3nt: TGTGCCAGCAGCCAAGAGCCAGGGGCCAAAAACATTCAGTACTTC
j_gene: TRBJ2-1; v_gene: TRBV11-2; abundance: NA; d_gene: TRBD1; CDR3aa: CASSSGTGYGEQFF; CDR3nt: TGTGCCAGCAGCTCCGGGACAGGGTACGGTGAGCAGTTCTTC
j_gene: TRBJ1-6; v_gene: TRBV20-1; abundance: NA; d_gene: TRBD1; CDR3aa: CSATGQGGNSPLHF; CDR3nt: TGCAGTGCTACCGGACAGGGAGGGAATTCACCCCTCCACTTT
j_gene: TRBJ2-5; v_gene: TRBV14; abundance: NA; d_gene: NA; CDR3aa: CASSQAGGKGQETQYF; CDR3nt: TGTGCCAGCAGCCAAGCAGGGGGGAAAGGTCAGGAGACCCAGTACTTC
j_gene: TRBJ1-1; v_gene: TRBV10-3; abundance: NA; d_gene: TRBD1; CDR3aa: CAISRQGAITGTEAFF; CDR3nt: TGTGCCATCAGCCGACAGGGGGCCATAACAGGCACTGAAGCTTTCTTT
j_gene: TRBJ1-1; v_gene: TRBV5-1; abundance: few; d_gene: TRBD1; CDR3aa: CASSRWTGNSEAFF; CDR3nt: TGCGCCAGCAGCCGATGGACAGGGAATAGTGAAGCTTTCTTT
j_gene: TRBJ1-5; v_gene: TRBV5-1; abundance: NA; d_gene: NA; CDR3aa: CASSLSDREGYSNQPQHF; CDR3nt: TGCGCCAGCAGCTTGAGCGACCGGGAAGGCTATAGCAATCAGCCCCAGCATTTT
j_gene: TRBJ2-3; v_gene: TRBV5-1; abundance: few; d_gene: NA; CDR3aa: CASSPVTADTQYF; CDR3nt: TGCGCCAGCAGCCCGGTTACGGCAGATACGCAGTATTTT
j_gene: TRBJ1-2; v_gene: TRBV20-1; abundance: few; d_gene: NA; CDR3aa: CSARRQFNDYGYTF; CDR3nt: TGCAGTGCTAGGAGACAGTTCAATGACTATGGCTACACCTTC
j_gene: TRBJ1-1; v_gene: TRBV12-3/TRBV12-4; abundance: NA; d_gene: TRBD1; CDR3aa: CASSSTGAVEAFF; CDR3nt: TGTGCCAGCAGTTCCACAGGGGCCGTTGAAGCTTTCTTT
j_gene: TRBJ2-7; v_gene: TRBV24-1; abundance: NA; d_gene: TRBD2; CDR3aa: CATSDKTSGRNEQYF; CDR3nt: TGTGCCACCAGTGATAAGACTAGCGGGAGAAACGAGCAGTACTTC
j_gene: TRBJ1-2; v_gene: TRBV20-1; abundance: few; d_gene: NA; CDR3aa: CSARMYRDDYGYTF; CDR3nt: TGCAGTGCCCGGATGTACCGGGACGACTATGGCTACACCTTC
j_gene: TRBJ1-2; v_gene: TRBV12-3/TRBV12-4; abundance: many; d_gene: NA; CDR3aa: CASSPDGVYGYTF; CDR3nt: TGTGCCAGCAGTCCCGACGGGGTCTATGGCTACACCTTC
j_gene: TRBJ2-3; v_gene: TRBV2; abundance: NA; d_gene: TRBD1; CDR3aa: CASTSLTGADYTDTQYF; CDR3nt: TGTGCCAGCACCTCTCTGACAGGGGCCGATTATACAGATACGCAGTATTTT
j_gene: TRBJ1-1; v_gene: TRBV7-9; abundance: few; d_gene: TRBD1; CDR3aa: CASSLTTGDTEAFF; CDR3nt: TGTGCCAGCAGCCTAACAACAGGGGACACTGAAGCTTTCTTT
j_gene: TRBJ1-4; v_gene: TRBV7-8; abundance: NA; d_gene: NA; CDR3aa: CASSGPGATNEKLFF; CDR3nt: TGTGCCAGCAGCGGGCCCGGGGCGACTAATGAAAAACTGTTTTTT
j_gene: TRBJ1-2; v_gene: TRBV7-2; abundance: NA; d_gene: NA; CDR3aa: CASSLNIYGYTF; CDR3nt: TGTGCCAGCAGCTTGAATATCTATGGCTACACCTTC